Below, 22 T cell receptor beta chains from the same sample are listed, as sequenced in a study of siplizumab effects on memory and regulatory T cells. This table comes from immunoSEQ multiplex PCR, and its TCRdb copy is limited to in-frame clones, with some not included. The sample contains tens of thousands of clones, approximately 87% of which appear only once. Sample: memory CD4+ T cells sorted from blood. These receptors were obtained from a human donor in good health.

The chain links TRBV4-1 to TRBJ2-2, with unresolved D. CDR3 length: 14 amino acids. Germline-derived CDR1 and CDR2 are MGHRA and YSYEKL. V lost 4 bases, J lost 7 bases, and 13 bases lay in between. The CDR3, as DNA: TGCGCCAGCAGCCTAGCCCTTAAACACGGGGAGCTGTTTTTT. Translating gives CASSLALKHGELFF.

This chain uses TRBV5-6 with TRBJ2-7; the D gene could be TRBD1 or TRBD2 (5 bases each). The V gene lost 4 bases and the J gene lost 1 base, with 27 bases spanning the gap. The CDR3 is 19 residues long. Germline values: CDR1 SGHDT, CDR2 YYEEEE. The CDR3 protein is CASSKHSPGPLLWSYEQYF. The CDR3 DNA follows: TGTGCCAGCAGCAAGCATTCCCCGGGGCCCTTGCTTTGGTCCTACGAGCAGTACTTC. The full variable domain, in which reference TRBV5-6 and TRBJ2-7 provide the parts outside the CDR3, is DAGVTQSPTHLIKTRGQQVTLRCSPKSGHDTVSWYQQALGQGPQFIFQYYEEEERQRGNFPDRFSGHQFPNYSSELNVNALLLGDSALYLCASSKHSPGPLLWSYEQYFGPGTRLTVT.

DNA of the CDR3: TGTGCCAGCAGCTTAGGTCTGGCGTCAGGGGCAGAGACCCAGTACTTC. Amino acid sequence: CASSLGLASGAETQYF. This chain joins TRBV7-3 and TRBJ2-5, with D possibly being TRBD1 (6 bases). This CDR3 is 16 amino acids long. Trimming removed 2 bases from V and 4 bases from J, with 17 bases in between. The germline CDR1 and CDR2 sequences are SGHTA and FQGTGA.

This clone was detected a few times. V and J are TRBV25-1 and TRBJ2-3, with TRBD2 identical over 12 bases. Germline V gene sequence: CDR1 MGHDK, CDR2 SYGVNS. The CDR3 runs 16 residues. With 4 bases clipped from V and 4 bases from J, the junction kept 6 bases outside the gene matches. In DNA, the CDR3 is TGTGCCAGCAGTGGGAGCCTAGCGGGAGGGGCAGATACGCAGTATTTT. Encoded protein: CASSGSLAGGADTQYF.

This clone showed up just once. The DNA of the CDR3 is TGTGCCAGCTCCCCCTCCGGGACGGTCCTTAACTATGGCTACACCTTC. Protein sequence: CASSPSGTVLNYGYTF. V usage is TRBV18 and J usage is TRBJ1-2, with TRBD1 as a possible D gene (5 bases). The germline V and J ends were trimmed by 6 bases and 1 base, with 18 bases remaining between them. The length of the CDR3 is 16 residues. The germline gives CDR1 KGHSH, CDR2 LQKENI.

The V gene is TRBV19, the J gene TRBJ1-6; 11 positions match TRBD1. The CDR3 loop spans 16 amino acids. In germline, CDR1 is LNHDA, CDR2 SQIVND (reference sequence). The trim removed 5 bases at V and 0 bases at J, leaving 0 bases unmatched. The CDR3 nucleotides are TGTGCCAGTAGTGGGACAGGGGGCTCCTATAATTCACCCCTCCACTTT. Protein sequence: CASSGTGGSYNSPLHF. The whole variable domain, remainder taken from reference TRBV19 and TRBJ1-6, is DGGITQSPKYLFRKEGQNVTLSCEQNLNHDAMYWYRQDPGQGLRLIYYSQIVNDFQKGDIAEGYSVSREKKESFPLTVTSAQKNPTAFYLCASSGTGGSYNSPLHFGNGTRLTVT.

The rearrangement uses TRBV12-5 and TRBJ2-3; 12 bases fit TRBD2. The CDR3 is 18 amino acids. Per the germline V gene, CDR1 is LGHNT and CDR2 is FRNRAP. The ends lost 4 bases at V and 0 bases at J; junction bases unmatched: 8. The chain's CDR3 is CASGSQKTSGGSTDTQYF. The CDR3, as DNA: TGTGCTAGTGGTTCTCAAAAGACTAGCGGGGGTAGCACAGATACGCAGTATTTT.

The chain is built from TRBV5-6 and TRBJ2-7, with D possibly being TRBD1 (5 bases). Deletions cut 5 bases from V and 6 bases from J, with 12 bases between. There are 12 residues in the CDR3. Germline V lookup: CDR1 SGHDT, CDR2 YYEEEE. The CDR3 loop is CASSSRVGEQYF. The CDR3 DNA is TGTGCCAGCAGTTCCAGGGTAGGCGAGCAGTACTTC.

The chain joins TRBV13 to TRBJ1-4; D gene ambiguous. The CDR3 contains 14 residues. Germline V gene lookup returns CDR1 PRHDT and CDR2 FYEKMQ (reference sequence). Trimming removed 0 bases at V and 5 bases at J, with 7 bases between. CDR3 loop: CASSLGQRNEKLFF. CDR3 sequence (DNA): TGTGCCAGCAGCTTAGGCCAGAGGAATGAAAAACTGTTTTTT.

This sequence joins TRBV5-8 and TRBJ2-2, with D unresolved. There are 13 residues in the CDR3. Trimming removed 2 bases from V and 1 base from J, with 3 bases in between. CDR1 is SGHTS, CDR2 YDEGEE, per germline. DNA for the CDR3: TGTGCCAGCAGCTTTCAGAACACCGGGGAGCTGTTTTTT. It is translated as CASSFQNTGELFF.

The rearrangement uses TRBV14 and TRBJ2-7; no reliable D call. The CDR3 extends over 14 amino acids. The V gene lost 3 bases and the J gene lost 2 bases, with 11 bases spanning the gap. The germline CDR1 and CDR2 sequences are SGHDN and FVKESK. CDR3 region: CASSHSVGPYEQYF. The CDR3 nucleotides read TGTGCCAGCAGCCATTCTGTGGGTCCCTACGAGCAGTACTTC.

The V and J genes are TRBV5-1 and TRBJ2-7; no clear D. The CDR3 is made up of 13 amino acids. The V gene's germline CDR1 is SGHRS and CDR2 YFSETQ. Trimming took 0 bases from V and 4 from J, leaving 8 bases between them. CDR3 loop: CASSLAIEYEQYF. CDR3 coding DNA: TGCGCCAGCAGCTTGGCGATCGAATACGAGCAGTACTTC.

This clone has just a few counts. This CDR3 is CASSSQGMGGYTF. CDR3 nucleotide sequence: TGTGCCAGCAGCTCGCAGGGGATGGGTGGCTACACCTTC. The chain has TRBV5-6 and TRBJ1-2; a weak D match, TRBD1 (6 bases). Germline CDR1 and CDR2: SGHDT and YYEEEE. The length of the CDR3 is 13 residues. Trimming cost V 3 bases and J 7 bases, with 13 bases left between them.

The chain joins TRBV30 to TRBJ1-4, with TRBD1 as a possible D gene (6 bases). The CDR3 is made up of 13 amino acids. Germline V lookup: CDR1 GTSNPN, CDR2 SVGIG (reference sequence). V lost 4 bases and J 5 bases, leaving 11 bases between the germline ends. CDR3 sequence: CAWNRDTNEKLFF. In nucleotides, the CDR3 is TGTGCCTGGAACCGGGACACAAATGAAAAACTGTTTTTT.

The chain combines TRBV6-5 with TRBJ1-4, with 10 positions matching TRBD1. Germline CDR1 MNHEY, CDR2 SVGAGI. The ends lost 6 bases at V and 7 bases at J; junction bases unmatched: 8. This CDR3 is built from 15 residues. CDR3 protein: CASSPPGQGIEKLFF. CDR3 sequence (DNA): TGTGCCAGCAGCCCACCGGGACAGGGGATTGAAAAACTGTTTTTT.

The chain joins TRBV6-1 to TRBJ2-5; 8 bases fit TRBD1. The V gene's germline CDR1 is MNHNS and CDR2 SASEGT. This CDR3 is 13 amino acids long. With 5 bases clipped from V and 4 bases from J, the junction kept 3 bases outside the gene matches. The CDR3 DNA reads TGTGCCAGCAGTCCAGGGGGCGGAGAGACCCAGTACTTC. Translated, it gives CASSPGGGETQYF.

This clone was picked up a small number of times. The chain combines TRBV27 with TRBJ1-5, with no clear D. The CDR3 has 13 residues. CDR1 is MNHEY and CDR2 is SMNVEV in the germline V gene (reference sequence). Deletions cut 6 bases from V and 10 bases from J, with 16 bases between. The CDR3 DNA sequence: TGTGCCAGCAGCGACAATGGCAACTTACCCCAGCATTTT. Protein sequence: CASSDNGNLPQHF.

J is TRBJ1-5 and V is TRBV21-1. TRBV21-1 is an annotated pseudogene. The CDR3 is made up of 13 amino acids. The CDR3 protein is CASRRRINQPQHF. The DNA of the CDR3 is TGTGCCAGCAGACGGCGGATCAATCAGCCCCAGCATTTT.

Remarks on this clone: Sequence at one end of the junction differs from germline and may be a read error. CDR3: CASSWLTSKETYGQYF. The DNA for the CDR3 is TGCGCCAGCAGCTGGCTGACTAGCAAGGAAACCTACGGGCAGTACTTC. The rearrangement joins TRBV4-1 to TRBJ2-7, with TRBD2 matching 7 bases. The CDR3 totals 16 residues. Germline V gene lookup returns CDR1 MGHRA and CDR2 YSYEKL.

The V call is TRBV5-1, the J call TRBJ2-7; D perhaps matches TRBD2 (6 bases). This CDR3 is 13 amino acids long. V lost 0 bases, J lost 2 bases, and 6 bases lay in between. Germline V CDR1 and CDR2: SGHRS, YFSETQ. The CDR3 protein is CASSLGEAYEQYF. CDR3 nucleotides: TGCGCCAGCAGCTTGGGGGAGGCCTACGAGCAGTACTTC.

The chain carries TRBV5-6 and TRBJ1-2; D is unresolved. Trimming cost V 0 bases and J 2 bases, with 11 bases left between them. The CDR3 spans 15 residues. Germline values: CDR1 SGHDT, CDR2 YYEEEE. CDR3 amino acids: CASSLEGWANYGYTF. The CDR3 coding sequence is TGTGCCAGCAGCTTGGAGGGATGGGCGAACTATGGCTACACCTTC.

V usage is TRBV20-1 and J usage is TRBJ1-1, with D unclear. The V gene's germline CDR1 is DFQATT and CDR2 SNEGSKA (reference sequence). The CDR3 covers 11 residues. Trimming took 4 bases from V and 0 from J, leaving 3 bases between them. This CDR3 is CSAKLNTEAFF. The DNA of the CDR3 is TGCAGTGCTAAATTGAACACTGAAGCTTTCTTT.